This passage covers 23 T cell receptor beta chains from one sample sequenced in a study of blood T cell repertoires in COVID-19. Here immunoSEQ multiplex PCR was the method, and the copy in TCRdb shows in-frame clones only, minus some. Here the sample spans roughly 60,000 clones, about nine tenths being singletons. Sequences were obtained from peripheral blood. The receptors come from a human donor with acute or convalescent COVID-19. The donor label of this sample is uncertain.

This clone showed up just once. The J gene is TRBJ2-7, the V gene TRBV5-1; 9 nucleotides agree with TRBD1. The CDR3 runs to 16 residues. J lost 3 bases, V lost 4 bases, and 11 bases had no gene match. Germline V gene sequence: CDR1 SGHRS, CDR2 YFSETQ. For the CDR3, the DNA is TGCGCCAGCAGCCTAAACCGGGACAGGGTCGGCTACGAGCAGTACTTC. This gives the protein CASSLNRDRVGYEQYF.

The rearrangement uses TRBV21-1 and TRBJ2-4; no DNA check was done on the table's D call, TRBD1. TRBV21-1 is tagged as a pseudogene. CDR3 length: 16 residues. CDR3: CASSKARHPAKNIQYF. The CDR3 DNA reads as TGTGCCAGCAGCAAAGCGAGACACCCAGCCAAAAACATTCAGTACTTC.

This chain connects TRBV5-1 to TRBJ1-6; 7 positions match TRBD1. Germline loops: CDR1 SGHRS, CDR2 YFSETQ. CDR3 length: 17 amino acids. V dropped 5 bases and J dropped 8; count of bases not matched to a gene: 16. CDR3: CASSPETSGQPYSPLHF. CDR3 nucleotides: TGCGCCAGCAGTCCTGAGACCTCGGGACAGCCTTATTCACCCCTCCACTTT. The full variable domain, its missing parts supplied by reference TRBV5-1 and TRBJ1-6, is KAGVTQTPRYLIKTRGQQVTLSCSPISGHRSVSWYQQTPGQGLQFLFEYFSETQRNKGNFPGRFSGRQFSNSRSEMNVSTLELGDSALYLCASSPETSGQPYSPLHFGNGTRLTVT.

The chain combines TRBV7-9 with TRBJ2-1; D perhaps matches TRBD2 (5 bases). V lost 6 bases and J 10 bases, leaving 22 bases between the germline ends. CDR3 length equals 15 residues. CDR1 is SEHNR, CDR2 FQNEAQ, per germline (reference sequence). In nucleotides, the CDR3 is TGTGCCAGCAGTCGACGGTTGACTACTTTGGGGGAGCAGTTCTTC. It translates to CASSRRLTTLGEQFF.

The chain's CDR3 is CASSSTDSGEEFF. Here the CDR3 DNA reads TGTGCCAGCTCATCCACCGACTCGGGGGAAGAGTTCTTC. V usage is TRBV18 and J usage is TRBJ2-1; perhaps TRBD2 as D (6 bases). Trimming left V 5 bases short and J 14 bases short, with 19 bases between. The CDR3 loop spans 13 amino acids. Germline assignment: CDR1 KGHSH and CDR2 LQKENI. Looking up the rest from reference TRBV18 and TRBJ2-1 gives the full variable domain: NAGVMQNPRHLVRRRGQEARLRCSPMKGHSHVYWYRQLPEEGLKFMVYLQKENIIDESGMPKERFSAEFPKEGPSILRIQQVVRGDSAAYFCASSSTDSGEEFFGPGTRLTVL.

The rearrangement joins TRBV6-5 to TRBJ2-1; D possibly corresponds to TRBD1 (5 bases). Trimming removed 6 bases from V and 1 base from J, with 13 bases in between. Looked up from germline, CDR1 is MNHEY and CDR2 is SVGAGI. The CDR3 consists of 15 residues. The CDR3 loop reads CASSLRRVSYNEQFF. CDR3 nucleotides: TGTGCCAGCAGCTTGCGCAGGGTTTCCTACAATGAGCAGTTCTTC.

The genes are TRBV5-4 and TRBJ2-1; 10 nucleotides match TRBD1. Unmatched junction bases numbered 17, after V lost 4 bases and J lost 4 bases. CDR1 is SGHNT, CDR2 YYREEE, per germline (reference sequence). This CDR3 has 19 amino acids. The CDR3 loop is CASSPGTGAQSRVYNEQFF. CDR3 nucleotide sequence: TGTGCCAGCAGCCCCGGGACAGGGGCCCAATCTAGAGTGTACAATGAGCAGTTCTTC. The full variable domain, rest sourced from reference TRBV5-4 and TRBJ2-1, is ETGVTQSPTHLIKTRGQQVTLRCSSQSGHNTVSWYQQALGQGPQFIFQYYREEENGRGNFPPRFSGLQFPNYSSELNVNALELDDSALYLCASSPGTGAQSRVYNEQFFGPGTRLTVL.

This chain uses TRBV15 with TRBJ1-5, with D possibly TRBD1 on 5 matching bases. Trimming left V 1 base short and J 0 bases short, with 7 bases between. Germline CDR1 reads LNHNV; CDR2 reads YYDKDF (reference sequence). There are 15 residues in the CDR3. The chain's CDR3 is CATSRGQFSNQPQHF. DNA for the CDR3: TGTGCCACCAGCAGAGGACAGTTTAGCAATCAGCCCCAGCATTTT.

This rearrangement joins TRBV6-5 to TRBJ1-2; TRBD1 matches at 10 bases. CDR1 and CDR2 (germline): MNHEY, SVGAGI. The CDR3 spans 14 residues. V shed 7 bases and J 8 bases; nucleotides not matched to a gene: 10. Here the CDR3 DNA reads TGTGCCAGCATCTACGGACAGGGGGTCTCAGGCTACACCTTC. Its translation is CASIYGQGVSGYTF.

The CDR3 DNA follows: TGTGCCAGCAGTTACTCTGGACAGGGGGCGTCGGAGCAGTACTTC. Protein: CASSYSGQGASEQYF. This chain links TRBV6-5 with TRBJ2-7; 11 bases are a match to TRBD1. CDR3 length equals 15 residues. J gave up 7 bases and V 0 bases, and 5 bases lay outside the gene matches. CDR1 is MNHEY and CDR2 is SVGAGI in the germline V gene.

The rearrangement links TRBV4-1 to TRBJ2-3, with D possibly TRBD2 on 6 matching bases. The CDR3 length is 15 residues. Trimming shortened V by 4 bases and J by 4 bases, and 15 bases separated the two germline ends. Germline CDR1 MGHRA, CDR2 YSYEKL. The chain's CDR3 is CASSPQAGRSDTQYF. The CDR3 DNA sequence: TGCGCCAGCAGCCCTCAAGCGGGTCGTTCAGATACGCAGTATTTT.

The CDR3 is CASRPRRVPNYGYTF. In nucleotides, the CDR3 is TGTGCCAGCAGACCCAGGAGGGTTCCAAACTATGGCTACACCTTC. The rearrangement joins TRBV21-1 to TRBJ1-2. TRBV21-1 is flagged as a pseudogene. The CDR3 runs 15 residues.

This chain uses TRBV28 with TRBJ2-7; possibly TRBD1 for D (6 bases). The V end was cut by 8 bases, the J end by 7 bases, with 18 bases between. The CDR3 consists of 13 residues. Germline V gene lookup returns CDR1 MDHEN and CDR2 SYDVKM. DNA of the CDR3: TGTGCCAGCCATTTAGGTCGAGGGGGAGAGCAGTACTTC. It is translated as CASHLGRGGEQYF.

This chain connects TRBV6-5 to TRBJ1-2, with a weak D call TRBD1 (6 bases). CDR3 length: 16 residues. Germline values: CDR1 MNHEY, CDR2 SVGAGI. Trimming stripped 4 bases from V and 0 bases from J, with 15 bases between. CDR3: CASSSTGFRPNYGYTF. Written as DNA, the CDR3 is TGTGCCAGCAGTTCGACAGGTTTTCGGCCTAACTATGGCTACACCTTC.

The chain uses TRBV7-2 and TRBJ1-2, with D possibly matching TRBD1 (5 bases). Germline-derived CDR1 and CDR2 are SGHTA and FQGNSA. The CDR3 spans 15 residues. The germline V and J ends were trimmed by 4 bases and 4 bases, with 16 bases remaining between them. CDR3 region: CASSSETARVYGYTF. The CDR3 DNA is TGTGCCAGCAGCTCAGAGACAGCCAGGGTCTATGGCTACACCTTC.

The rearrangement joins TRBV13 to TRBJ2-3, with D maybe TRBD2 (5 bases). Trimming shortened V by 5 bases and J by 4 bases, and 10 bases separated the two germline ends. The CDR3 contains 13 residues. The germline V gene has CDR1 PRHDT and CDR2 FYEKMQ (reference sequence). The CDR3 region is CASSRRSSDTQYF. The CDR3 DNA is TGTGCCAGCAGCAGGAGGAGCTCAGATACGCAGTATTTT.

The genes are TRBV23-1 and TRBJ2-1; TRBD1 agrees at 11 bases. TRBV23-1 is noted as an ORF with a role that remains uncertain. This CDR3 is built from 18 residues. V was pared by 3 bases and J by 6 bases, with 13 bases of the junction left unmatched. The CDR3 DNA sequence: TGCGCCAGCAGTCAGAACCAAAATTGCGGACAGGGGGCCAATGAGCAGTTCTTC. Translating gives CASSQNQNCGQGANEQFF.

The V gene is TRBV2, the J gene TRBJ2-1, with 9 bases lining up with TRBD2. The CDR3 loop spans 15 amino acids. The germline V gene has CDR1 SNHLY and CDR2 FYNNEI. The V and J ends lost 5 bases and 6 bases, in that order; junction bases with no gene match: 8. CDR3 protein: CASSFLAGKGNEQFF. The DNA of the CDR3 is TGTGCCAGCAGTTTTCTAGCGGGAAAAGGCAATGAGCAGTTCTTC.

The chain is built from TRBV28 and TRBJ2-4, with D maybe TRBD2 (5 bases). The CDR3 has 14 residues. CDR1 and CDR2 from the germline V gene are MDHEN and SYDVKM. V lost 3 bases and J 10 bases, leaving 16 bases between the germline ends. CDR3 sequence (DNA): TGTGCCAGCAGTTTCCTCACGCAAGAGGGTATTCAGTACTTC. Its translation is CASSFLTQEGIQYF.

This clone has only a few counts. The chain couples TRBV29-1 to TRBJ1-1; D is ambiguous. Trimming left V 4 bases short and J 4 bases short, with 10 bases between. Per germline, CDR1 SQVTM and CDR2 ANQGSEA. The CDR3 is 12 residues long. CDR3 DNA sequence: TGCAGCGTTGTGGAACGGGGCACTGAAGCTTTCTTT. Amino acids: CSVVERGTEAFF.

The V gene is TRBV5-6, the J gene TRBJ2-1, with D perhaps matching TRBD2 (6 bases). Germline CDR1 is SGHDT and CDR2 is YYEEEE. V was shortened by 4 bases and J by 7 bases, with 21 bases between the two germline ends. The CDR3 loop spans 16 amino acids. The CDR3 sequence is CASSGPGLQASNEQFF. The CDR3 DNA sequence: TGTGCCAGCAGCGGTCCGGGACTCCAGGCGTCTAATGAGCAGTTCTTC.

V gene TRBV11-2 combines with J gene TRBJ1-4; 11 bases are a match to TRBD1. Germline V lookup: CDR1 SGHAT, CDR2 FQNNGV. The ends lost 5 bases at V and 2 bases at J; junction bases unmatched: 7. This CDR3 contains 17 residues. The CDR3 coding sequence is TGTGCCAGCAGCCGGACAGGGGGCCAGGCGACTAATGAAAAACTGTTTTTT. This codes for CASSRTGGQATNEKLFF.

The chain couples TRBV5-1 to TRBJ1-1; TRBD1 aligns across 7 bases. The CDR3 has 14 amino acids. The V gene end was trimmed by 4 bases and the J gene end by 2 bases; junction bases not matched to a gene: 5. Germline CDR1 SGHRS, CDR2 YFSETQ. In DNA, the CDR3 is TGCGCCAGCAGCGGGACAGAACGAAACACTGAAGCTTTCTTT. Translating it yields CASSGTERNTEAFF.